This is a list of T cell receptor beta chains from one sample in a study of shared clonotypes between healthy human individuals. The repertoire was sequenced with immunoSEQ multiplex PCR; TCRdb's copy has only in-frame clones and lacks some. The sample lists hundreds of thousands of clones; roughly 92% were seen once. Material: naive CD8+ T cells sorted from blood. The receptors were gathered from a man aged 25-45 years in good health. Each CDR3 is given with its conserved first and last residue. Fields, in order: clone size, J gene, V gene, D gene, CDR3 DNA, CDR3 protein. A D gene is named only where the DNA matches it firmly. Not every row has a clone size; where given, it reads once, few, many or a size class.

clone size: NA
J gene: TRBJ1-5
V gene: TRBV6-5
D gene: NA
CDR3 DNA: TGTGCCAGCAGCAGGGAAGGTGCTAATCAGCCCCAGCATTTT
CDR3 protein: CASSREGANQPQHF

clone size: NA
J gene: TRBJ2-1
V gene: TRBV7-9
D gene: TRBD2
CDR3 DNA: TGTGCCAGCAGCTTATGGTCTCAGGGACTAGCGGGACTTGAGCAGTTCTTC
CDR3 protein: CASSLWSQGLAGLEQFF

clone size: once
J gene: TRBJ1-4
V gene: TRBV11-2
D gene: NA
CDR3 DNA: TGTGCCAGCAGCTTGACCGGGACAAAGGGTGAAAAACTGTTTTTT
CDR3 protein: CASSLTGTKGEKLFF

clone size: NA
J gene: TRBJ2-2
V gene: TRBV19
D gene: NA
CDR3 DNA: TGTGCCAGTAGTATACCAGGGGGGTACACCGGGGAGCTGTTTTTT
CDR3 protein: CASSIPGGYTGELFF

clone size: NA
J gene: TRBJ1-1
V gene: TRBV7-9
D gene: NA
CDR3 DNA: TGTGCCAGCAGCTCACAAAGGGCACCTTTGAACACTGAAGCTTTCTTT
CDR3 protein: CASSSQRAPLNTEAFF

clone size: NA
J gene: TRBJ2-7
V gene: TRBV7-6
D gene: NA
CDR3 DNA: TGTGCCAGCAGCTTAGACCCATCGACCTCCTACGAGCAGTACTTC
CDR3 protein: CASSLDPSTSYEQYF

clone size: NA
J gene: TRBJ2-1
V gene: TRBV4-1
D gene: NA
CDR3 DNA: TGCGCCAGCAGCCAAGAAGGCGAAGATTACAATGAGCAGTTCTTC
CDR3 protein: CASSQEGEDYNEQFF

clone size: NA
J gene: TRBJ2-7
V gene: TRBV9
D gene: TRBD1
CDR3 DNA: TGTGCCAGCAGCGAAGGGACAGGAACCTACGAGCAGTACTTC
CDR3 protein: CASSEGTGTYEQYF

clone size: NA
J gene: TRBJ1-1
V gene: TRBV14
D gene: NA
CDR3 DNA: TGTGCCAGCAGCCAAGCATTGAAAGGGGACACTGAAGCTTTCTTT
CDR3 protein: CASSQALKGDTEAFF

clone size: NA
J gene: TRBJ2-7
V gene: TRBV7-9
D gene: NA
CDR3 DNA: TGTGCCAGCAGCTTAGGATCAAGGTCCTACGAGCAGTACTTC
CDR3 protein: CASSLGSRSYEQYF

clone size: NA
J gene: TRBJ2-1
V gene: TRBV7-8
D gene: NA
CDR3 DNA: TGTGCCAGCAGCCCAGGAGACCTTGAGCAGTTCTTC
CDR3 protein: CASSPGDLEQFF

clone size: NA
J gene: TRBJ2-7
V gene: TRBV7-9
D gene: NA
CDR3 DNA: TGTGCCAGCAGCTTAGGAGGGCAGGCGACTCGGTTC
CDR3 protein: CASSLGGQATRF

clone size: NA
J gene: TRBJ1-4
V gene: TRBV4-2
D gene: NA
CDR3 DNA: TGTGCCAGCAGCCAAGTCGAGGGTTCCTTTGCAACTAATGAAAAACTGTTTTTT
CDR3 protein: CASSQVEGSFATNEKLFF

clone size: NA
J gene: TRBJ1-1
V gene: TRBV29-1
D gene: NA
CDR3 DNA: TGCAGCGTTGAAGATCTGGGGGAGGCTTTCTTT
CDR3 protein: CSVEDLGEAFF

clone size: NA
J gene: TRBJ1-1
V gene: TRBV27
D gene: NA
CDR3 DNA: TGTGCCAGCAGTGGAGGGGTGAACACTGAAGCTTTCTTT
CDR3 protein: CASSGGVNTEAFF

clone size: NA
J gene: TRBJ2-3
V gene: TRBV13
D gene: TRBD2
CDR3 DNA: TGTGCCAGCAACCTTCGAGCGGGAGAAACAGGAGATACGCAGTATTTT
CDR3 protein: CASNLRAGETGDTQYF

clone size: NA
J gene: TRBJ2-7
V gene: TRBV7-9
D gene: TRBD2
CDR3 DNA: TGTGCCAGCAGCCAAGGAGCGGGAGGGCCTAGCGAGCAGTACTTC
CDR3 protein: CASSQGAGGPSEQYF

clone size: NA
J gene: TRBJ1-2
V gene: TRBV19
D gene: NA
CDR3 DNA: TGTGCCAGTAGTCCCTCGGGCCTCTATGGCTACACCTTC
CDR3 protein: CASSPSGLYGYTF

clone size: NA
J gene: TRBJ1-1
V gene: TRBV7-9
D gene: NA
CDR3 DNA: TGTGCCAGCAGCGCGCGGATCGCTGAAGCTTTCTTT
CDR3 protein: CASSARIAEAFF

clone size: NA
J gene: TRBJ1-5
V gene: TRBV28
D gene: NA
CDR3 DNA: TGTGCCAGCAGTACTAATCAGCCCCAGCATTTT
CDR3 protein: CASSTNQPQHF

clone size: NA
J gene: TRBJ1-2
V gene: TRBV13
D gene: NA
CDR3 DNA: TGTGCCAGCAGCGGGGAGGGACCGATCTACGACTATGGCTACACCTTC
CDR3 protein: CASSGEGPIYDYGYTF

clone size: NA
J gene: TRBJ2-1
V gene: TRBV5-4
D gene: TRBD2
CDR3 DNA: TGTGCCAGCAGCTTGACGGGACTTGGGACTAGCGGGAGGGCCGACGATGAGCAGTTCTTC
CDR3 protein: CASSLTGLGTSGRADDEQFF

clone size: NA
J gene: TRBJ2-1
V gene: TRBV5-5
D gene: NA
CDR3 DNA: TGTGCCAGCAGCTTAGGTCGATCCCGCTCCTACAATGAGCAGTTCTTC
CDR3 protein: CASSLGRSRSYNEQFF

clone size: NA
J gene: TRBJ2-3
V gene: TRBV27
D gene: NA
CDR3 DNA: TGTGCCAGCAAAACCGGGGGAGATACGCAGTATTTT
CDR3 protein: CASKTGGDTQYF

clone size: NA
J gene: TRBJ2-2
V gene: TRBV7-9
D gene: TRBD2
CDR3 DNA: TGTGCCAGCAGCTCCCCCTTGGGACTAGCGGGAGTAACCGGGGAGCTGTTTTTT
CDR3 protein: CASSSPLGLAGVTGELFF

clone size: NA
J gene: TRBJ2-7
V gene: TRBV4-1
D gene: NA
CDR3 DNA: TGCGCCAGCAGCCAAGTTGGCGGGGCCACTCCGAGCTCCTACGAGCAGTACTTC
CDR3 protein: CASSQVGGATPSSYEQYF

clone size: NA
J gene: TRBJ2-1
V gene: TRBV10-1
D gene: NA
CDR3 DNA: TGCGCCAGCAGTGACAGGTCACGGATAAATGAGCAGTTCTTC
CDR3 protein: CASSDRSRINEQFF

clone size: NA
J gene: TRBJ2-2
V gene: TRBV7-8
D gene: NA
CDR3 DNA: TGTGCCAGCAGCCCGCCCGGGACGGATTTGACTTCGAACACCGGGGAGCTGTTTTTT
CDR3 protein: CASSPPGTDLTSNTGELFF

clone size: many
J gene: TRBJ2-1
V gene: TRBV7-8
D gene: NA
CDR3 DNA: TGTGCCAGCAGCCCCGGACCGAGCTCCTACAATGAGCAGTTCTTC
CDR3 protein: CASSPGPSSYNEQFF

clone size: NA
J gene: TRBJ2-1
V gene: TRBV29-1
D gene: NA
CDR3 DNA: TGCAGCGTTGAGGGGGTATCCTACAATGAGCAGTTCTTC
CDR3 protein: CSVEGVSYNEQFF

clone size: NA
J gene: TRBJ2-7
V gene: TRBV28
D gene: NA
CDR3 DNA: TGTGCCAGCAGCTCCCAGGTCTGGGACGCCCACAACACCTACGAGCAGTACTTC
CDR3 protein: CASSSQVWDAHNTYEQYF

clone size: NA
J gene: TRBJ2-3
V gene: TRBV9
D gene: NA
CDR3 DNA: TGTGCCAGCAGCGTAAACAGGGCGACAGTCGGCACAGATACGCAGTATTTT
CDR3 protein: CASSVNRATVGTDTQYF

clone size: NA
J gene: TRBJ1-1
V gene: TRBV11-3
D gene: TRBD1
CDR3 DNA: TGTGCCAGCAGCTCGACAGGGTTGTACACTGAAGCTTTCTTT
CDR3 protein: CASSSTGLYTEAFF

clone size: NA
J gene: TRBJ2-1
V gene: TRBV11-2
D gene: TRBD2
CDR3 DNA: TGTGCCAGCAGCTTAGTCCTACTAGCGGGAGCGGCCTACAATGAGCAGTTCTTC
CDR3 protein: CASSLVLLAGAAYNEQFF

clone size: NA
J gene: TRBJ2-5
V gene: TRBV7-9
D gene: NA
CDR3 DNA: TGTGCCAGCAGCTTACCTGGTAGCGTGAGTACCCAGTACTTC
CDR3 protein: CASSLPGSVSTQYF

clone size: NA
J gene: TRBJ2-1
V gene: TRBV7-9
D gene: NA
CDR3 DNA: TGTGCCAGCAGACAGGCACCTTACAATGAGCAGTTCTTC
CDR3 protein: CASRQAPYNEQFF

clone size: NA
J gene: TRBJ2-7
V gene: TRBV7-8
D gene: NA
CDR3 DNA: TGTGCCAGCAGCTCACAGGGAAGCTCCTACGAGCAGTACTTC
CDR3 protein: CASSSQGSSYEQYF

clone size: NA
J gene: TRBJ2-7
V gene: TRBV6-1
D gene: NA
CDR3 DNA: TGTGCCAGCAGCCCGTTCGAGGAGGGCCGCCACGAGCAGTACTTC
CDR3 protein: CASSPFEEGRHEQYF

clone size: NA
J gene: TRBJ1-3
V gene: TRBV28
D gene: NA
CDR3 DNA: TGTGCCGCCTCGGGGGGGGTTCCCGGAAACACCATATATTTT
CDR3 protein: CAASGGVPGNTIYF

clone size: NA
J gene: TRBJ2-1
V gene: TRBV10-2
D gene: TRBD2
CDR3 DNA: TGCGCCAGTCTAGCGGGCAATGAGCAGTTCTTC
CDR3 protein: CASLAGNEQFF

clone size: NA
J gene: TRBJ2-1
V gene: TRBV7-9
D gene: TRBD2
CDR3 DNA: TGTGCCAGCAGCCCCGCAGCGGGAGACGTCTACAATGAGCAGTTCTTC
CDR3 protein: CASSPAAGDVYNEQFF

clone size: once
J gene: TRBJ2-7
V gene: TRBV27
D gene: TRBD2
CDR3 DNA: TGTGCCAGCAGTATAACTAGCGGGAGTGGTTACGAGCAGTACTTC
CDR3 protein: CASSITSGSGYEQYF

clone size: NA
J gene: TRBJ2-5
V gene: TRBV9
D gene: NA
CDR3 DNA: TGTGCCAGCAGCCCCTTGGAGGGGGGGAGCCAAGAGACCCAGTACTTC
CDR3 protein: CASSPLEGGSQETQYF

clone size: NA
J gene: TRBJ2-2
V gene: TRBV6-1
D gene: NA
CDR3 DNA: TGTGCCAGCAGTGAAGCGCTGTTTGGGGAGCTGTTTTTT
CDR3 protein: CASSEALFGELFF

clone size: NA
J gene: TRBJ2-3
V gene: TRBV19
D gene: TRBD2
CDR3 DNA: TGTGCCAGTAGTATTACTAGCGGGAGCCCAGATACGCAGTATTTT
CDR3 protein: CASSITSGSPDTQYF

clone size: NA
J gene: TRBJ2-3
V gene: TRBV7-9
D gene: TRBD2
CDR3 DNA: TGTGCCAGCAGCCCGCCCTTGTCTAGCGGGAGGGACACAGATACGCAGTATTTT
CDR3 protein: CASSPPLSSGRDTDTQYF

clone size: few
J gene: TRBJ2-1
V gene: TRBV2
D gene: NA
CDR3 DNA: TGTGCCAGCAGGGGGTCCTACAATGAGCAGTTCTTC
CDR3 protein: CASRGSYNEQFF